This TCR beta chain derives from a study of blood T cells in healthy people across ages. In this sample, this clonotype turned up a few times. Then a second PCR, running about 7 to 11 cycles, was carried out with a sample-barcoded 5' primer and a J-beta primer mix. TCRdb re-called the 5' RACE reads through MiXCR, storing one row per CDR3 protein. The sample holds hundreds of thousands of distinct CDR3 sequences, about half seen once. The CDR3 has 15 amino acids. V lost 4 bases and J lost 7; bases outside the gene matches: 8. Germline CDR1 MNHNS, CDR2 SASEGT. This clonotype was sampled from a man older than 75 in good health. The chain links TRBV6-1 to TRBJ2-1; 9 nucleotides line up with TRBD1. The sequenced sample consisted of blood. This chain's CDR3 is CASSVTGGFSNEQFF. The CDR3 nucleotides are TGTGCCAGCAGTGTTACAGGGGGCTTTTCGAATGAGCAGTTCTTC.